What follows is one TCR beta chain and its context. The target antigen is unknown. Naive CD45RA+ and memory CD45RA-negative subsets were split from CD4+ cells. In germline, CDR1 is SGDLS, CDR2 YYNGEE. V lost 3 bases, J lost 4 bases, and 13 bases lay in between. CDR3 size: 15 residues. In the sorted-subset replicate PCRs, 200 ng DNA, 25,000 to 35,000 T cell genomes, was used. Here immunoSEQ multiplex PCR was the method, and the copy in TCRdb shows in-frame clones only, minus some. The sample has a few million clones; just over 90% are singletons. The data were obtained in a study of shared clonotypes between healthy human individuals. Findings of the study overall: An expected dependence of interdonor clonotype sharing on sequencing depth was noted. The diversity represented, both genetic and in exposure history, was limited by few donors.

The rearrangement uses TRBV9 and TRBJ1-4; D might be TRBD1 (6 bases). The clonotype comes from a man aged 18 to 29 in good health. Some clones in this sample may be carry-over from other donors' samples. Input material: naive CD4+ T cells from PBMCs. The subset here: CD45RA+ positively selected. The DNA for the CDR3 is TGTGCCAGCAGCGCCCAACAGGGTTTTAATGAAAAACTGTTTTTT. Its translation: CASSAQQGFNEKLFF.